These 10 T cell receptor beta chains were sequenced from one sample in a study of T cell repertoires in cytomegalovirus infection. TCRdb analysed the reads with MiXCR anew, one entry per CDR3 protein. Of approximately 140,000 distinct CDR3 sequences detected, approximately 9.2% appear once; the ten largest clones hold around 9.1%. Source material: PBMCs. Receptor source: a human donor in good health (CMV status not recorded). Some clones in this sample may be carry-over from other donors' samples.

The chain links TRBV29-1 to TRBJ2-1; 8 nucleotides align to TRBD2. Germline V gives CDR1 SQVTM, CDR2 ANQGSEA. With V trimmed by 3 bases and J by 7 bases, 14 bases remained unmatched. This CDR3 is built from 16 residues. CDR3 amino acids: CSVDLAGGNIRNEQFF. CDR3 sequence (DNA): TGCAGCGTTGATCTCGCGGGGGGAAATATACGGAATGAGCAGTTCTTC.

Only one count was recorded for this clonotype. The chain recombines TRBV5-4 with TRBJ2-4; D is undetermined. Between the trimmed V and J ends, which lost 0 bases and 1 base, there was a span of 5 bases. Germline values: CDR1 SGHNT, CDR2 YYREEE (reference sequence). This CDR3 contains 14 residues. CDR3: CASSLERAKNIQYF. In DNA, the CDR3 is TGTGCCAGCAGCTTGGAAAGGGCCAAAAACATTCAGTACTTC.

Ten or more counts support this clonotype. The chain joins TRBV5-1 to TRBJ2-3; D might be TRBD2 (5 bases). Deletions cut 3 bases from V and 0 bases from J, with 8 bases between. CDR3 length: 14 amino acids. CDR1 is SGHRS and CDR2 is YFSETQ in the germline V gene. The CDR3: CASSSGMSTDTQYF. As DNA, the CDR3 is TGCGCCAGCAGCTCGGGGATGAGCACAGATACGCAGTATTTT.

Ten or more counts support this clonotype. The chain links TRBV7-9 to TRBJ1-1, with 8 bases aligning to TRBD1. Germline V gene data show CDR1 as SEHNR and CDR2 as FQNEAQ (reference sequence). The CDR3 contains 15 residues. V lost 5 bases, J lost 1 base, and 6 bases stayed unmatched. This chain's CDR3 is CASSPRQGRNTEAFF. The CDR3 DNA is TGTGCCAGCAGCCCACGACAGGGGAGGAACACTGAAGCTTTCTTT.

This clonotype came up a few times. The V and J genes are TRBV9 and TRBJ2-7; 7 positions agree with TRBD1. The V segment lost 0 bases and the J segment 4 bases; nucleotides outside the gene matches: 4. Germline V gene sequence: CDR1 SGDLS, CDR2 YYNGEE. This CDR3 region has 14 residues. CDR3 amino acids: CASSVATGAYEQYF. CDR3 nucleotide sequence: TGTGCCAGCAGCGTAGCTACAGGGGCGTACGAGCAGTACTTC.

The table lists this clonotype with many counts. CDR3 sequence reads: CASTYGGVSTGELFF. CDR3 DNA: TGTGCCAGCACCTACGGGGGGGTCAGCACCGGGGAGCTGTTTTTT. The V and J genes are TRBV6-1 and TRBJ2-2; 8 bases match TRBD2. The CDR3 length is 15 residues. Trimming cost V 7 bases and J 4 bases; bases outside gene matches: 8. CDR1 MNHNS and CDR2 SASEGT come from the germline V gene.

This clonotype has at least ten counts. V usage is TRBV12-3 or TRBV12-4 and J usage is TRBJ2-2; D is ambiguous. This CDR3 is built from 15 residues. Trimming pared 4 bases from V and 7 bases from J, leaving 16 bases between. CDR3 sequence reads: CASSSPRVVGGELFF. CDR3 DNA sequence: TGTGCCAGCAGTTCCCCTAGGGTAGTGGGCGGGGAGCTGTTTTTT.

This clonotype was recorded many times. V gene TRBV20-1 combines with J gene TRBJ2-7; D gene unclear. Trimming shortened V by 6 bases and J by 5 bases, and 17 bases separated the two germline ends. Germline V CDR1 and CDR2: DFQATT, SNEGSKA (reference sequence). This CDR3 region has 13 residues. CDR3 amino acids: CSATGRFSDEQYF. CDR3 nucleotide sequence: TGCAGTGCCACCGGGCGGTTTTCGGACGAGCAGTACTTC.

This clonotype appeared many times. The V gene is TRBV28, the J gene TRBJ2-7; D not certain. V lost 2 bases and J lost 5, with 13 bases in between. Germline assignment: CDR1 MDHEN and CDR2 SYDVKM. The CDR3 totals 14 residues. The DNA of the CDR3 is TGTGCCAGCAGTTTACACGGTAGTCTAGACGAGCAGTACTTC. Translation gives CASSLHGSLDEQYF.

This clonotype was counted many times. The rearrangement links TRBV7-2 to TRBJ1-1; D is ambiguous. Per the germline V gene, CDR1 is SGHTA and CDR2 is FQGNSA. There are 13 residues in the CDR3. Trimming took 1 base from V and 1 from J, leaving 4 bases between them. The CDR3 loop reads CASSLEQNTEAFF. The CDR3 coding sequence is TGTGCCAGCAGCTTAGAACAGAACACTGAAGCTTTCTTT.